These T cell receptor beta chains were read from a single sample in a study of T cells in Graves' hyperthyroidism and ophthalmopathy. TCRdb re-derived calls from the multiplex PCR reads in MiXCR, one entry per CDR3 protein. The sample contains 500,000 to 600,000 distinct CDR3 sequences, 35% to 50% of which appear only once. Source material: peripheral blood or thyroid tissue (not recorded which). The source of these receptors is an adult woman with Graves' disease, either hyperthyroidism or ophthalmopathy (not recorded which). Each CDR3 is given with its conserved first and last residue. D genes are given only for firm matches. Size values are once, few and many counts, or a class for expanded clones, and some rows have none.

abundance	j_gene	v_gene	d_gene	len	CDR3aa	CDR3nt
-	TRBJ1-1	TRBV12-3/TRBV12-4	-	13	CASSSAVSTEAFF	TGTGCCAGCAGTTCAGCAGTGTCTACTGAAGCTTTCTTT
few	TRBJ2-7	TRBV10-3	-	15	CAISESEGIASEQYF	TGTGCCATCAGTGAGTCGGAGGGGATAGCGAGCGAGCAGTACTTC
few	TRBJ2-5	TRBV7-3	-	14	CASSRDVGVETQYF	TGTGCCAGCAGCCGTGATGTGGGCGTAGAGACCCAGTACTTC
once	TRBJ1-4	TRBV5-5	TRBD1	14	CASSFGRGGEKLFF	TGTGCCAGCAGCTTCGGCAGGGGGGGTGAAAAACTGTTTTTT
-	TRBJ2-7	TRBV7-1	-	18	CASSSCGLAEAFWYEQYF	TGTGCCAGCAGCTCCTGCGGCTTAGCGGAAGCCTTCTGGTACGAGCAGTACTTC
-	TRBJ1-2	TRBV29-1	TRBD1	13	CSVEIGQAYGYTF	TGCAGCGTTGAGATCGGACAGGCCTATGGCTACACCTTC
-	TRBJ2-5	TRBV10-3	-	13	CATRDWGSETQYF	TGTGCCACCAGGGACTGGGGGTCGGAGACCCAGTACTTC
few	TRBJ1-6	TRBV25-1	-	13	CASSEQGQSPLHF	TGTGCCAGCAGTGAACAGGGACAATCACCCCTCCACTTT
many	TRBJ2-5	TRBV4-2	-	15	CASSQDGTSAETQYF	TGTGCCAGCAGCCAAGACGGGACATCTGCGGAGACCCAGTACTTC
many	TRBJ2-7	TRBV14	-	16	CASSQGLTTGSYEQYF	TGTGCCAGCAGCCAAGGGTTGACTACGGGTTCCTACGAGCAGTACTTC
many	TRBJ1-1	TRBV5-1	-	14	CASSLSTLNTEAFF	TGCGCCAGCAGCTTGTCAACATTGAACACTGAAGCTTTCTTT
many	TRBJ1-3	TRBV3-1	-	13	CASSLALGNNIYF	TGTGCCAGCAGCTTGGCCCTTGGAAACAACATATATTTT
once	TRBJ2-3	TRBV7-2	-	14	CASSLGFSPDTQYF	TGTGCCAGCAGCTTAGGCTTTTCCCCAGATACGCAGTATTTT
-	TRBJ2-2	TRBV29-1	-	13	CSVEAGPTGELFF	TGCAGCGTTGAAGCGGGACCCACCGGGGAGCTGTTTTTT
-	TRBJ2-5	TRBV15	-	15	CATSRDSGNGQPQYF	TGTGCCACCAGCAGAGATTCGGGGAATGGTCAGCCCCAGTACTTC
many	TRBJ2-6	TRBV10-2	-	16	CASSVWGSSGANVLTF	TGCGCCAGCAGTGTTTGGGGTAGCTCTGGGGCCAACGTCCTGACTTTC
-	TRBJ1-5	TRBV11-1	TRBD1	18	CASRSRARGRGENQPQRF	TGTGCCAGCAGGAGCCGGGCCAGGGGGCGCGGCGAGAATCAGCCCCAGCGTTTT
many	TRBJ2-5	TRBV20-1	-	13	CSASSGEMQTQYF	TGCAGTGCTAGTTCAGGGGAAATGCAGACCCAGTACTTC
many	TRBJ1-1	TRBV7-8	-	14	CASSLDGSRPEAFF	TGTGCCAGCAGCTTAGACGGGTCGCGCCCTGAAGCTTTCTTT
-	TRBJ1-5	TRBV20-1	TRBD1	12	CSARQGPQPQHF	TGCAGTGCACGACAGGGCCCTCAGCCCCAGCATTTT
many	TRBJ2-7	TRBV29-1	-	13	CSAMTGFTYEQYF	TGCAGCGCTATGACAGGATTTACCTACGAGCAGTACTTC
-	TRBJ2-7	TRBV10-3	TRBD2	15	CAISEGLASMYEQYF	TGTGCCATCAGTGAGGGACTAGCCTCGATGTACGAGCAGTACTTC
-	TRBJ1-6	TRBV10-3	TRBD1	15	CAISARGQGRSPLHF	TGTGCCATCAGTGCCAGGGGACAGGGTAGATCACCCCTCCACTTT
-	TRBJ1-5	TRBV2	-	14	CASSEVSSLQPQHF	TGTGCCAGCAGTGAAGTCAGTAGCCTTCAGCCCCAGCATTTT
-	TRBJ2-2	TRBV7-9	TRBD2	14	CASSPPSGAGELFF	TGTGCCAGCAGCCCCCCTAGCGGGGCGGGGGAGCTGTTTTTT
-	TRBJ1-2	TRBV7-9	TRBD1	16	CASSTGQGTVNYGYTF	TGTGCCAGCAGCACGGGACAGGGTACCGTGAACTATGGCTACACCTTC
once	TRBJ1-3	TRBV29-1	-	13	CSVAVRSGNTIYF	TGCAGCGTTGCCGTTAGGTCTGGAAACACCATATATTTT
-	TRBJ2-3	TRBV15	-	15	CATSRAVPSGDTQYF	TGTGCCACCAGCAGAGCGGTCCCAAGCGGAGATACGCAGTATTTT
many	TRBJ2-7	TRBV7-9	TRBD2	12	CASSLPGGEQYF	TGTGCCAGCAGCTTACCGGGAGGCGAGCAGTACTTC
-	TRBJ1-1	TRBV20-1	TRBD1	14	CSATVQGADTEAFF	TGCAGTGCTACAGTACAGGGGGCCGACACTGAAGCTTTCTTT
few	TRBJ1-1	TRBV10-3	-	13	CAISEYGDTEAFF	TGTGCCATCAGTGAATATGGGGACACTGAAGCTTTCTTT
many	TRBJ1-2	TRBV3-1	-	14	CASSPRDGNYGYTF	TGTGCCAGCAGCCCCCGGGACGGCAACTATGGCTACACCTTC
-	TRBJ2-7	TRBV10-3	-	12	CAISRTDYEQYF	TGTGCCATTTCTAGGACAGACTACGAGCAGTACTTC
-	TRBJ1-5	TRBV10-2	-	14	CASTGSNSNQPQHF	TGCGCCAGCACAGGGAGTAACAGCAATCAGCCCCAGCATTTT
-	TRBJ2-1	TRBV9	-	14	CASSVGERAPGIVF	TGTGCCAGCAGCGTAGGAGAACGCGCTCCAGGGATAGTCTTC
-	TRBJ1-2	TRBV9	-	14	CASSPRPGTSGYTF	TGTGCCAGCAGCCCGCGCCCAGGGACATCCGGCTACACCTTC
-	TRBJ2-7	TRBV25-1	TRBD1	14	CASSALDRSLGQYF	TGTGCCAGCAGTGCCCTGGACAGGAGCCTAGGGCAGTACTTC
-	TRBJ1-5	TRBV10-2	TRBD1	18	CASTPASTGGRSNQPQHF	TGCGCCAGCACCCCCGCCTCGACAGGGGGCAGGAGCAATCAGCCCCAGCATTTT
-	TRBJ2-2	TRBV9	TRBD2	17	CASSVSGGARETGELFF	TGTGCCAGCAGCGTTAGCGGGGGGGCGAGAGAAACCGGGGAGCTGTTTTTT
few	TRBJ1-3	TRBV29-1	-	15	CSAQAGGERGNTIYF	TGCAGCGCCCAAGCTGGGGGGGAACGAGGAAACACCATATATTTT
-	TRBJ2-5	TRBV25-1	TRBD1	18	CASSGQGAPQVPRVTQYF	TGTGCCAGCAGTGGTCAGGGGGCACCCCAGGTGCCAAGAGTGACCCAGTACTTC
-	TRBJ1-6	TRBV15	-	15	CATSNWTARNSPLHF	TGTGCCACCAGCAACTGGACAGCCCGTAATTCACCCCTCCACTTT
few	TRBJ2-2	TRBV28	-	14	CASLVGSRTGELFF	TGTGCCAGCTTAGTCGGGAGCAGAACCGGGGAGCTGTTTTTT
few	TRBJ1-1	TRBV10-3	-	15	CAISSQDRLNTEAFF	TGTGCCATCAGTTCACAAGACAGGTTAAACACTGAAGCTTTCTTT
-	TRBJ2-5	TRBV7-2	TRBD1	15	CASSPDRVALETQYF	TGTGCCAGCAGCCCCGACAGGGTGGCCCTGGAGACCCAGTACTTC
once	TRBJ2-5	TRBV10-3	-	12	CAISGLQETQYF	TGTGCCATCAGTGGACTCCAAGAGACCCAGTACTTC
-	TRBJ2-3	TRBV10-3	-	15	CAIASGSQYTDTQYF	TGTGCCATAGCCTCAGGTTCCCAATACACAGATACGCAGTATTTT
few	TRBJ2-5	TRBV29-1	-	11	CSCEARGTQYF	TGCAGCTGCGAGGCCCGCGGGACCCAGTACTTC
many	TRBJ1-1	TRBV4-2	-	13	CASSQSGADVAFF	TGTGCCAGCAGCCAATCTGGGGCGGACGTAGCTTTCTTT
once	TRBJ2-5	TRBV25-1	TRBD2	15	CASSVPRGVKETQYF	TGTGCCAGCAGTGTGCCGCGGGGGGTAAAAGAGACCCAGTACTTC
-	TRBJ1-6	TRBV7-9	-	13	CASSTQGNSPLHF	TGTGCCAGCAGCACCCAGGGAAATTCACCCCTCCACTTT